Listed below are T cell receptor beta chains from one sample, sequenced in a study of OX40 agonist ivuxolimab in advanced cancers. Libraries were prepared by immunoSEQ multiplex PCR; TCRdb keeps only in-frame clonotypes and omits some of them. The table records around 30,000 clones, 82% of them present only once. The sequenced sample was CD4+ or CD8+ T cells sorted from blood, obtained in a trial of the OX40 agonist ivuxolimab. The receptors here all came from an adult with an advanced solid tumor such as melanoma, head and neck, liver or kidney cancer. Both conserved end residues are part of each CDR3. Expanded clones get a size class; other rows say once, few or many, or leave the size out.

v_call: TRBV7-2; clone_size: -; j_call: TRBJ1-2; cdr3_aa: CASSFRGTYGYTF
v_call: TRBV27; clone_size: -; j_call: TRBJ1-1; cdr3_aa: CASSPSGWGDTEAFF
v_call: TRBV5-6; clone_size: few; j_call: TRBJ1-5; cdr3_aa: CASSFRGLGSNQPQHF
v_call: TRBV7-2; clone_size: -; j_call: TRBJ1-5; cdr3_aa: CASSLQGANLNQPQHF
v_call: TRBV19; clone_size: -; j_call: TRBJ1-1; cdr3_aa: CASSLRQLNTEAFF
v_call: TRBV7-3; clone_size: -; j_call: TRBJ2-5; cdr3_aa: CASSLGLQETQYF
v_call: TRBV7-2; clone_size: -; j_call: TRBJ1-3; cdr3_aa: CASPFRLGHGNTIYF
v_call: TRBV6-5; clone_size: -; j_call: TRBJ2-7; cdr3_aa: CASSKWTGFYEQYF
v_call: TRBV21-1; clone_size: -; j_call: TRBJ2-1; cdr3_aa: CASILPNEQFF
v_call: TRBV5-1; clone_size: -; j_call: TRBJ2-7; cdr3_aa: CASSPPSAGVGEQYF
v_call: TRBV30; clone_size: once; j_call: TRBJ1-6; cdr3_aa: CAWGSGTANSPLHF
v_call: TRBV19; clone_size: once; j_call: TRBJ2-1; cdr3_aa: CASSRDFTTYNEQFF
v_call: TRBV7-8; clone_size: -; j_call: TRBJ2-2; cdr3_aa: CASSSTGGGELFF
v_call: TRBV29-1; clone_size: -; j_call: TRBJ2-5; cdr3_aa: CSVAPAPGGETQYF
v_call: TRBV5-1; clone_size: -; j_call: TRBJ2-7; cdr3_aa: CASRRATSSYEQYF
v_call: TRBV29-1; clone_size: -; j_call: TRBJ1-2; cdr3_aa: CSLGGSDGYTF
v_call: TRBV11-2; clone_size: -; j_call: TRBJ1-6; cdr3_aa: CASSPNNSPLHF
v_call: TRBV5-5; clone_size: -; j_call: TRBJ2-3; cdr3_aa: CASSLVLVRSSTDTQYF
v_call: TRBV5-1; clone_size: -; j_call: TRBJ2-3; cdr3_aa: CASSRQTSGSFADTQYF
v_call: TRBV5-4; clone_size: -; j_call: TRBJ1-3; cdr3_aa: CASSLGGQDFPGNTIYF
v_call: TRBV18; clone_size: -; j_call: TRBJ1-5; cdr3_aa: CASSTGGSKPQHF
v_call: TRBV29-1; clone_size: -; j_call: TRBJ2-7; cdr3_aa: CSVGLAGNYEQYF
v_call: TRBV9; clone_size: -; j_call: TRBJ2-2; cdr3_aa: CASSVASGGSNTGELFF
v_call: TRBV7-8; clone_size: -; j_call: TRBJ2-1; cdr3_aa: CASSLRSVNEQFF
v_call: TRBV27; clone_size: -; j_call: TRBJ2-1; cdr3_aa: CASSPNRGEQFF
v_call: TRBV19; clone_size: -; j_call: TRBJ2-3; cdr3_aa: CASSPYRTGGTDTQYF
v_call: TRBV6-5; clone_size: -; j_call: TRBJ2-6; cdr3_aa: CASSWRHSGANVLTF
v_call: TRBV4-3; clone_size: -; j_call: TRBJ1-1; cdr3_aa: CASSQDWGTEAFF
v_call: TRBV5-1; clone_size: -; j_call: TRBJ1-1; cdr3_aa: CASSLTANTEAFF
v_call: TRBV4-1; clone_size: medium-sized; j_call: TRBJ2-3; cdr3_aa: CASSQGGAGRTDTQYF
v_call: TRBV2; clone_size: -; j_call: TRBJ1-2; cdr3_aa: CASNETPGQRYGYTF
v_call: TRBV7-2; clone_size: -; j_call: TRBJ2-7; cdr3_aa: CASSPLLAVGEQYF